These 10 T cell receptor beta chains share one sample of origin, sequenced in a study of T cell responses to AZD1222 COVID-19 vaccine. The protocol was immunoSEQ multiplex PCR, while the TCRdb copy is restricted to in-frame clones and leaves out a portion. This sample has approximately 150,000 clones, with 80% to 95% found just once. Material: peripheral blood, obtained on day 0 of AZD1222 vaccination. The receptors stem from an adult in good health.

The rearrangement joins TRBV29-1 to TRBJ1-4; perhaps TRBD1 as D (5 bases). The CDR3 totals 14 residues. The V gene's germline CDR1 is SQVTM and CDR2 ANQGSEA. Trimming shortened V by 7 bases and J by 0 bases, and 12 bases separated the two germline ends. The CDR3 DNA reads TGCAGCGCAAGACAGTTTCCAACTAATGAAAAACTGTTTTTT. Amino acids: CSARQFPTNEKLFF.

The CDR3 DNA reads TGTGCCAGCAGGACTAGCGGGGGGGCAAATGAGCAGTTCTTC. It codes for CASRTSGGANEQFF. The V and J genes are TRBV7-2 and TRBJ2-1; TRBD2 aligns across 14 bases. V was pared by 6 bases and J by 7 bases, with 2 bases of the junction left unmatched. This CDR3 region has 14 residues. The germline gives CDR1 SGHTA, CDR2 FQGNSA.

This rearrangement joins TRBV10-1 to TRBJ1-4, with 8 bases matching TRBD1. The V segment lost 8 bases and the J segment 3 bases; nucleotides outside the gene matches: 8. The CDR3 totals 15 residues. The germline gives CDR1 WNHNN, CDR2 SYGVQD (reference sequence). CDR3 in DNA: TGCGCCAGCCGGACAGGGAGAGAAGCTAATGAAAAACTGTTTTTT. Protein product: CASRTGREANEKLFF.

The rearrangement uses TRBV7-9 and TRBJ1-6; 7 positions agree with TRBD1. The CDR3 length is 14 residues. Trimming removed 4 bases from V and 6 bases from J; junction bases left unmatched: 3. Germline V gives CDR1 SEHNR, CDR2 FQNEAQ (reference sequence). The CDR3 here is CASSSGTANSPLHF. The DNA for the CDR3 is TGTGCCAGCAGCTCCGGGACAGCTAATTCACCCCTCCACTTT. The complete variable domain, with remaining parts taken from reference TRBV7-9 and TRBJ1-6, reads DTGVSQNPRHKITKRGQNVTFRCDPISEHNRLYWYRQTLGQGPEFLTYFQNEAQLEKSRLLSDRFSAERPKGSFSTLEIQRTEQGDSAMYLCASSSGTANSPLHFGNGTRLTVT.

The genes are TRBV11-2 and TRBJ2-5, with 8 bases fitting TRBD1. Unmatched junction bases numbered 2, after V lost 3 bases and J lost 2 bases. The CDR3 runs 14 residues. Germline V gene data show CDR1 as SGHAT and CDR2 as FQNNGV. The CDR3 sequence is CASSFGTGQETQYF. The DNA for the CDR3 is TGTGCCAGCAGCTTTGGGACAGGTCAAGAGACCCAGTACTTC.

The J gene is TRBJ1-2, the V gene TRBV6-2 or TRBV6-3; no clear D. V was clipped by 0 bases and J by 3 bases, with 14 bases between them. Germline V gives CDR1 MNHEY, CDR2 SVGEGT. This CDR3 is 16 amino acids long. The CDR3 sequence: CASSYSGVRTYYGYTF. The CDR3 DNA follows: TGTGCCAGCAGTTACTCTGGGGTCCGAACCTACTATGGCTACACCTTC.

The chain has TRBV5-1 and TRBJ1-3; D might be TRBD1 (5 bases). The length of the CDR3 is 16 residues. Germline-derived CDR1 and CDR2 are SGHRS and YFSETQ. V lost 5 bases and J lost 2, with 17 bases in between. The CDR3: CASSFGAGSAGNTIYF. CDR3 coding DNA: TGCGCCAGCAGTTTTGGGGCCGGGTCCGCTGGAAACACCATATATTTT.

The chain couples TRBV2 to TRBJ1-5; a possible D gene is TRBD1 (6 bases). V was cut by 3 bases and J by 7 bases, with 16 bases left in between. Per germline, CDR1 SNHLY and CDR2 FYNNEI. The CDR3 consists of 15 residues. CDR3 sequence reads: CASSETGPGRQPQHF. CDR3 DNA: TGTGCCAGCAGTGAGACAGGTCCCGGTAGGCAGCCCCAGCATTTT.

This CDR3 reads CAWSAAWDYHYNEQFF. The DNA for the CDR3 is TGTGCCTGGAGTGCGGCCTGGGACTATCATTACAATGAGCAGTTCTTC. The chain couples TRBV30 to TRBJ2-1; 7 bases match TRBD2. Germline values: CDR1 GTSNPN, CDR2 SVGIG (reference sequence). This CDR3 is built from 16 residues. J was trimmed by 4 bases and V by 1 base; bases with no gene match: 10.

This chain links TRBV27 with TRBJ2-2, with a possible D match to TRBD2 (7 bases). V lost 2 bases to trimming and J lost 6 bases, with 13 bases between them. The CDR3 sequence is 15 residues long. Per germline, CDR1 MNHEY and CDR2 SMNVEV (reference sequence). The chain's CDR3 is CASSLGGGAPGELFF. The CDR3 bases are TGTGCCAGCAGTTTAGGAGGGGGGGCCCCCGGGGAGCTGTTTTTT.